The 28 T cell receptor beta chains in this list originate from one sample, sequenced in a study of vaccination effects on CD4 cells after COVID-19. Antigen specificity for these receptors is unknown. Pools of viral peptides were used by the ViraFEST assay to expand antigen-specific CD4+ T cells ahead of sequencing. CD4+ T cells were isolated after around 10 days of culture. Participants were given two doses of BNT162b2 or mRNA-1273 vaccine. The data were produced by immunoSEQ multiplex PCR, yet TCRdb's version contains in-frame clones alone and is incomplete. The table lists around 25,000 clones, about three quarters of them singletons, with around 6.9% in the top ten. The material was CD4+ T cells from PBMCs cultured with SARS-CoV-2 spike peptides, obtained after COVID-19 vaccination. The receptor source for this set is a human donor who received a COVID-19 vaccine. Some clones in this sample may be carry-over from other donors' samples.

The V call is TRBV6-5, the J call TRBJ1-3, with D unclear. The CDR3 spans 14 residues. Per the germline V gene, CDR1 is MNHEY and CDR2 is SVGAGI. Deletions cut 6 bases from V and 2 bases from J, with 11 bases between. The CDR3 bases are TGTGCCAGCAGAGAGTGGGGAACTGGAAACACCATATATTTT. As protein: CASREWGTGNTIYF.

The J gene is TRBJ1-5, the V gene TRBV2; 7 bases agree with TRBD1. Germline V CDR1 and CDR2: SNHLY, FYNNEI. V lost 7 bases, J lost 3 bases, and 6 bases stayed unmatched. The CDR3 consists of 14 residues. As DNA, the CDR3 is TGTGCCAGCACTGAGGGACAGCCCAATCAGCCCCAGCATTTT. This sequence encodes CASTEGQPNQPQHF.

The J gene is TRBJ1-2, the V gene TRBV27, with D perhaps TRBD1 (5 bases). Trimming pared 5 bases from V and 6 bases from J, leaving 16 bases between. The CDR3 spans 14 residues. Germline CDR1 and CDR2: MNHEY and SMNVEV (reference sequence). The CDR3 sequence is CASSQPGTVNGYTF. CDR3 DNA sequence: TGTGCCAGCAGTCAGCCCGGGACGGTCAATGGCTACACCTTC.

The chain joins TRBV7-9 to TRBJ2-7; TRBD1 aligns across 10 bases. The germline V gene encodes CDR1 SEHNR and CDR2 FQNEAQ (reference sequence). CDR3 length equals 14 residues. After removal of 5 bases from V and 3 bases from J, the junction contained 4 bases not matched to a gene. The chain's CDR3 is CASSAGQGGYEQYV. In DNA, the CDR3 is TGTGCCAGCAGCGCCGGACAGGGGGGCTACGAGCAGTACGTC.

A few counts support this clone. The chain has TRBV25-1 and TRBJ1-6, with D unclear. The length of the CDR3 is 12 residues. The germline V and J ends were trimmed by 2 bases and 10 bases, with 6 bases remaining between them. Germline V gene data show CDR1 as MGHDK and CDR2 as SYGVNS. The DNA of the CDR3 is TGTGCCAGCAGTGAAATGTACTCACCCCTCCACTTT. This sequence encodes CASSEMYSPLHF.

V is TRBV11-2 and J is TRBJ1-4, with D perhaps TRBD1 (6 bases). The CDR3 extends over 14 amino acids. Trimming took off 4 bases at V and 13 bases at J, with 19 bases between the two ends. Germline V gene lookup returns CDR1 SGHAT and CDR2 FQNNGV. In DNA form, the CDR3 reads TGTGCCAGCAGCTCCCGGGACACTGTGAAGGGACTGTTTTTT. Translating gives CASSSRDTVKGLFF.

V usage is TRBV7-9 and J usage is TRBJ1-3, with 10 bases fitting TRBD1. In germline, CDR1 is SEHNR, CDR2 FQNEAQ (reference sequence). Germline trimming cut 2 bases from V and 4 bases from J; bases unmatched to any gene: 5. This CDR3 is built from 16 residues. In DNA, the CDR3 is TGTGCCAGCAGCTTACAGGGGACAGGGGTCGGAAACACCATATATTTT. It is translated as CASSLQGTGVGNTIYF.

The chain links TRBV7-2 to TRBJ2-3; 10 nucleotides line up with TRBD1. This CDR3 is built from 16 residues. Germline values: CDR1 SGHTA, CDR2 FQGNSA. After removal of 3 bases from V and 6 bases from J, the junction contained 9 bases not matched to a gene. The CDR3: CASSLSRDRGSDTQYF. Here the CDR3 DNA reads TGTGCCAGCAGCTTGAGCCGGGACAGGGGAAGTGATACGCAGTATTTT.

In DNA, the CDR3 is TGTGCCAGCACCCTAAGCGCTCAGGGGACCTACGAGCAGTACGTC. Translated, it gives CASTLSAQGTYEQYV. This chain uses TRBV4-2 with TRBJ2-7; tentative D call: TRBD1 (6 bases). This CDR3 has 15 amino acids. Trimming took 7 bases from V and 2 from J, leaving 18 bases between them. CDR1 and CDR2 from the germline V gene are LGHNA and YNFKEQ.

The rearrangement links TRBV14 to TRBJ2-3, with D uncertain. V lost 4 bases and J 8 bases, leaving 10 bases between the germline ends. The germline CDR1 and CDR2 sequences are SGHDN and FVKESK. The CDR3 contains 12 residues. CDR3 nucleotide sequence: TGTGCCAGCAGCCCCTCGCGAGTTACGCAGTATTTT. Its protein is CASSPSRVTQYF. The entire variable domain, with the rest obtained from reference TRBV14 and TRBJ2-3, is as follows: EAGVTQFPSHSVIEKGQTVTLRCDPISGHDNLYWYRRVMGKEIKFLLHFVKESKQDESGMPNNRFLAERTGGTYSTLKVQPAELEDSGVYFCASSPSRVTQYFGPGTRLTVL.

The rearrangement joins TRBV11-2 to TRBJ2-2; the match to TRBD1 covers 8 bases. The CDR3 extends over 17 amino acids. V shed 5 bases, J shed 2 bases, and the junction held 10 bases outside the gene matches. Germline V gene lookup returns CDR1 SGHAT and CDR2 FQNNGV. CDR3 loop: CASSPRTGPHNTGELFF. CDR3 nucleotide sequence: TGTGCCAGCAGCCCGAGGACAGGGCCGCATAACACCGGGGAGCTGTTTTTT.

The chain combines TRBV3-1 (or the pseudogene TRBV3-2) with TRBJ2-2; D gene unclear. CDR3 length: 14 residues. Germline CDR1 LGHDT, CDR2 YNNKEL (reference sequence). V lost 4 bases and J 0 bases, leaving 6 bases between the germline ends. The CDR3: CASSLSSNTGELFF. CDR3 in DNA: TGTGCCAGCAGCCTATCTTCGAACACCGGGGAGCTGTTTTTT.

The chain recombines TRBV2 with TRBJ1-6; TRBD1 matches at 7 bases. This CDR3 is built from 16 residues. J was trimmed by 7 bases and V by 3 bases; bases with no gene match: 9. In germline, CDR1 is SNHLY, CDR2 FYNNEI. The CDR3: CASSDRGLRENSPLHF. CDR3 DNA sequence: TGTGCCAGCAGTGATAGGGGGCTCAGAGAAAATTCACCCCTCCACTTT. The full variable domain, rest sourced from reference TRBV2 and TRBJ1-6, is EPEVTQTPSHQVTQMGQEVILRCVPISNHLYFYWYRQILGQKVEFLVSFYNNEISEKSEIFDDQFSVERPDGSNFTLKIRSTKLEDSAMYFCASSDRGLRENSPLHFGNGTRLTVT.

This rearrangement joins TRBV28 to TRBJ1-1; D is undetermined. V gave up 2 bases and J gave up 1 base, with 5 bases separating them. CDR1 is MDHEN and CDR2 is SYDVKM in the germline V gene. The CDR3 sequence is 13 residues long. CDR3 in amino acids: CASSLAGNTEAFF. The CDR3 DNA reads as TGTGCCAGCAGTTTAGCAGGGAACACTGAAGCTTTCTTT.

The rearrangement uses TRBV5-1 and TRBJ1-1; D uncertain. The V gene lost 5 bases and the J gene lost 0 bases, with 8 bases spanning the gap. This CDR3 is 13 amino acids long. CDR1 and CDR2 (germline): SGHRS, YFSETQ. The CDR3 DNA is TGCGCCAGCAGGGGGAGACTGAACACTGAAGCTTTCTTT. It yields the protein CASRGRLNTEAFF. The entire variable domain, with the rest obtained from reference TRBV5-1 and TRBJ1-1, is as follows: KAGVTQTPRYLIKTRGQQVTLSCSPISGHRSVSWYQQTPGQGLQFLFEYFSETQRNKGNFPGRFSGRQFSNSRSEMNVSTLELGDSALYLCASRGRLNTEAFFGQGTRLTVV.

This clone appeared a single time. The V and J genes are TRBV15 and TRBJ2-2; D gene ambiguous. This CDR3 comprises 16 residues. V gave up 0 bases and J gave up 1 base, with 9 bases separating them. Germline V CDR1 and CDR2: LNHNV, YYDKDF (reference sequence). As DNA, the CDR3 is TGTGCCACCAGCAGAGATATGGATTGGAACACCGGGGAGCTGTTTTTT. Translation: CATSRDMDWNTGELFF. The variable domain in full, completed from reference TRBV15 and TRBJ2-2, reads DAMVIQNPRYQVTQFGKPVTLSCSQTLNHNVMYWYQQKSSQAPKLLFHYYDKDFNNEADTPDNFQSRRPNTSFCFLDIRSPGLGDTAMYLCATSRDMDWNTGELFFGEGSRLTVL.

The rearrangement uses TRBV14 and TRBJ2-7, with 7 positions matching TRBD1. The V and J ends lost 5 bases and 3 bases, in that order; junction bases with no gene match: 7. Germline assignment: CDR1 SGHDN and CDR2 FVKESK. The CDR3 contains 14 residues. As DNA, the CDR3 is TGTGCCAGCAGCACCCGGGCAGGGGGCTACGAGCAGTACGTC. This encodes CASSTRAGGYEQYV.

This sequence joins TRBV6-4 and TRBJ1-1; D ambiguous. Per the germline V gene, CDR1 is MRHNA and CDR2 is SNTAGT. The CDR3 is 15 amino acids. Trimming left V 10 bases short and J 2 bases short, with 20 bases between. The CDR3 DNA follows: TGTGCCACCCGAATTTCAGAGGGAAGAAACACTGAAGCTTTCTTT. Its protein is CATRISEGRNTEAFF.

Only one count was recorded for this clone. V and J are TRBV7-8 and TRBJ2-3; D might be TRBD2 (6 bases). Germline CDR1 reads SGHVS; CDR2 reads FQNEAQ. This CDR3 is 15 amino acids long. V lost 5 bases and J lost 2, with 14 bases in between. The CDR3 DNA reads TGTGCCAGCAGCACCTGGACTACTTACACAGATACGCAGTATTTT. This gives the protein CASSTWTTYTDTQYF.

The chain joins TRBV6-5 to TRBJ2-3; D possibly matches TRBD1 or TRBD2 (5 bases each). The germline V and J ends were trimmed by 6 bases and 9 bases, with 16 bases remaining between them. CDR3 length equals 13 residues. Germline V CDR1 and CDR2: MNHEY, SVGAGI. The CDR3 region is CASSSNGALTQYF. Written as DNA, the CDR3 is TGTGCCAGCAGCTCAAACGGGGCATTGACGCAGTATTTT.

The count of this clone is one. The V and J genes are TRBV6-2 or TRBV6-3 and TRBJ1-1; D is undetermined. V gave up 5 bases and J gave up 1 base, with 14 bases separating them. Germline V gene sequence: CDR1 MNHEY, CDR2 SVGEGT. The CDR3 sequence is 15 residues long. CDR3 sequence (DNA): TGTGCCAGCAGTGCCCCAGGACTGAGGAACACTGAAGCTTTCTTT. Translating gives CASSAPGLRNTEAFF.

This chain connects TRBV3-1 (or the pseudogene TRBV3-2) to TRBJ2-7, with 10 bases identical to TRBD1. The V gene end was trimmed by 8 bases and the J gene end by 7 bases; junction bases not matched to a gene: 14. The CDR3 is made up of 15 amino acids. CDR1 and CDR2 from the germline V gene are LGHDT and YNNKEL (reference sequence). DNA of the CDR3: TGTGCCAGCGGAGGGACGGGACAGGGGCTCGGGGAGCAGTACGTC. It specifies CASGGTGQGLGEQYV.

The chain recombines TRBV30 with TRBJ1-2; a possible D gene is TRBD1 (6 bases). Per the germline V gene, CDR1 is GTSNPN and CDR2 is SVGIG (reference sequence). CDR3 size: 15 residues. The V end lost 1 base, the J end lost 3 bases, and 15 bases lay between the germline ends. DNA of the CDR3: TGTGCCTGGAGTGCCTCCCTGGGGGGGCACTATGGCTACACCTTC. Translating gives CAWSASLGGHYGYTF.

The chain is built from TRBV24-1 and TRBJ1-1, with D unclear. Germline values: CDR1 KGHDR, CDR2 SFDVKD. V lost 5 bases to trimming and J lost 1 base, with 4 bases between them. The CDR3 is 12 amino acids. The CDR3 region is CATSGKNTEAFF. The CDR3 coding sequence is TGTGCCACCAGTGGGAAGAACACTGAAGCTTTCTTT.

J is TRBJ2-6 and V is TRBV18; possible D gene TRBD2, 6 bases. The CDR3 covers 18 residues. Trimming took off 1 base at V and 1 base at J, with 14 bases between the two ends. Germline CDR1 and CDR2: KGHSH and LQKENI. CDR3 bases: TGTGCCAGCTCACCACGGAGGGCGACCGGGTCTGGGGCCAACGTCCTGACTTTC. It is translated as CASSPRRATGSGANVLTF.

In DNA form, the CDR3 reads TGTGCCAGCAGCTTGGAGGGGGCGGGTTATGGCTACACCTTC. Amino acid sequence: CASSLEGAGYGYTF. The chain carries TRBV5-4 and TRBJ1-2; 7 bases align to TRBD1. The trim removed 0 bases at V and 5 bases at J, leaving 4 bases unmatched. In germline, CDR1 is SGHNT, CDR2 YYREEE (reference sequence). The CDR3 spans 14 residues.

This chain links TRBV23-1 with TRBJ2-2, with TRBD1 identical over 10 bases. TRBV23-1 qualifies as an ORF whose function is uncertain. The CDR3 contains 17 residues. The junction had 8 bases not matched to a gene; V was cut back by 2 bases and J by 5 bases. This CDR3 reads CASSQRQGAGNTGELFF. The CDR3 nucleotides read TGCGCCAGCAGTCAACGACAGGGGGCGGGAAATACCGGGGAGCTGTTTTTT.

The chain carries TRBV5-1 and TRBJ2-5; TRBD1 matches 8 bases. Looked up from germline, CDR1 is SGHRS and CDR2 is YFSETQ. V lost 0 bases to trimming and J lost 1 base; unmatched junction nucleotides: 8. This CDR3 is built from 17 residues. CDR3 in amino acids: CASSLGGTGLPQETQYF. The CDR3 nucleotides are TGCGCCAGCAGCTTGGGGGGGACAGGTCTCCCCCAAGAGACCCAGTACTTC.